This section outlines one TCR beta chain sequence together with its context. Its antigen is unidentified. This sample stems from a study of CXCR3-negative and CXCR3-positive naive CD8 T cells. The germline CDR1 and CDR2 sequences are LGHNA and YSLEER. CDR3 length: 15 residues. UMI labels and 5' RACE were used to prepare the TRB cDNA libraries. TCRdb re-called the 5' RACE reads and shows each CDR3 protein once, DNA omitted. The repertoire table contains about 150,000 distinct CDR3 sequences. Whole-study results and caveats: CXCR3-negative naive cells had less hydrophobic TRB CDR3s than did CXCR3-positive naive cells.

This clonotype was obtained from a human donor in good health. Some clones in this sample may be carry-over from other donors' samples. The J gene is TRBJ2-7, the V gene TRBV4-3. Sequencing was done on a sample of naive CXCR3+ CD8+ T cells from blood. The subset: CD45RO-CCR7+CD27+CD95- naive CD8+ T cells expressing CXCR3 (TNR3+). The CDR3 region is CASSQDPSDSYEQYF.